Described below is a single T cell receptor (beta chain) sequence and its context. In the study's own analysis: Amplification with reference gene primers provided the estimates of nucleated cell counts. Clones were sequenced by immunoSEQ multiplex PCR, and TCRdb holds only the in-frame ones, with some missing. V and J calls and clone size come straight from that table; D and trimming were deduced from the DNA. The sample includes about 140,000 clones, approximately 81% of them seen just once. In germline, CDR1 is MGHRA, CDR2 YSYEKL. The CDR3 totals 16 residues. V dropped 1 base and J dropped 6; count of bases not matched to a gene: 3. This entry belongs to a study of blood T cell repertoires in COVID-19. Study overall: Acute and convalescent COVID-19 samples came from the United States, Italy and Spain. In each case, the material was cDNA or gDNA derived from T cells, B-cell-depleted T cells, or PBMCs.

This TCR came from a human donor in a cohort sampled during active COVID-19. The V gene is TRBV4-1, the J gene TRBJ1-6; 10 nucleotides align to TRBD1. The sequenced sample consisted of peripheral blood. The CDR3 sequence is CASSQVGTGANSPLHF. The CDR3 coding sequence is TGCGCCAGCAGCCAAGTCGGGACAGGGGCTAATTCACCCCTCCACTTT.